This TCR beta chain was recovered during a study of cytomegalovirus exposure and HLA in healthy donors. Points from the study as a whole: Cytomegalovirus association was assigned to under 200 TCR beta chains.

Worth noting for this clone: No antigen is known for it.

Measured with immunoSEQ multiplex PCR; TCRdb has only the in-frame clones, and not every one. The table records 150,000 to 200,000 clones, roughly 91% of them present only once. V lost 0 bases and J lost 2; bases outside the gene matches: 6. The germline gives CDR1 SGDLS, CDR2 YYNGEE. There are 16 residues in the CDR3. The chain joins TRBV9 to TRBJ2-3; 7 nucleotides line up with TRBD2. The specimen sequenced was PBMCs. This receptor was taken from a man aged 18 to 30 in good health and CMV-seropositive. The CDR3 sequence: CASSVEGGRDTDTQYF. CDR3 bases: TGTGCCAGCAGCGTAGAGGGTGGGAGGGACACAGATACGCAGTATTTT.